The clone carrying this T cell receptor (beta chain) turned up a few times. As yet, its antigen is unknown. The CDR3 loop spans 15 amino acids. Per the germline V gene, CDR1 is KGHDR and CDR2 is SFDVKD. The V end lost 3 bases, the J end lost 5 bases, and 14 bases lay between the germline ends. Clones were sequenced by immunoSEQ multiplex PCR, and TCRdb holds only the in-frame ones, with some missing. Counted here are around 49,000 clones, around 70% occurring once; the ten biggest clones make up roughly 9.7%. These data belong to a study of vaccination effects on CD4 cells after COVID-19. General study points: Of the vaccine-induced clones from healthy vaccinees, merely 1 of 255 recognized common cold coronaviruses as well.

Investigators separated out CD4+ T cells once around nine days of culture had passed. Either the BNT162b2 or mRNA-1273 vaccine was given to participants in two doses. The sequenced sample was CD4+ T cells from PBMCs cultured without peptide, obtained after COVID-19 vaccination. The clonotype comes from a human donor who received a COVID-19 vaccine. The V and J genes are TRBV24-1 and TRBJ2-3, with a tentative D call TRBD1 (6 bases). CDR3 loop: CATSDERQAKDTQYF. DNA for the CDR3: TGTGCCACCAGTGATGAAAGACAGGCGAAAGATACGCAGTATTTT.